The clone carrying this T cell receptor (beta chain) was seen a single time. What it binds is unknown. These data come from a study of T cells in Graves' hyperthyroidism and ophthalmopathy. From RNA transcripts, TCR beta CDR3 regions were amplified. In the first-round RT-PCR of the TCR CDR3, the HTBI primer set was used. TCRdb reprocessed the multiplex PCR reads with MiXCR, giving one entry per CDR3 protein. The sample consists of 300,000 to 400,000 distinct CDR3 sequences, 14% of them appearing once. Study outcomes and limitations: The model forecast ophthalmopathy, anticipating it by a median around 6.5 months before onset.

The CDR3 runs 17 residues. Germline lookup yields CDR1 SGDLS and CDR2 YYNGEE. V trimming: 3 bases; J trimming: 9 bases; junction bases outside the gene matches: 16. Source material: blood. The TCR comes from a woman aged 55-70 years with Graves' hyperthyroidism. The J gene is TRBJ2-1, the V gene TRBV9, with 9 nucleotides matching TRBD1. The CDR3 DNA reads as TGTGCCAGCAGCGACCCTCAGGGACAGGGAACCTGGGGTGAGCAGTTCTTC. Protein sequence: CASSDPQGQGTWGEQFF.